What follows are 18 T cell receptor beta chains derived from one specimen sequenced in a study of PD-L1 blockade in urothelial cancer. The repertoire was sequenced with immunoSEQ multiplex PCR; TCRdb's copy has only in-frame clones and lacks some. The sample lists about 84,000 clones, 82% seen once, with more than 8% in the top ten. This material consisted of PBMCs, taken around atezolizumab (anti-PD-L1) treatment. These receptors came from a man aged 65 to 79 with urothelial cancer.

CDR3 amino acids: CASSLQATNYGYTF. The CDR3 DNA is TGTGCCAGCAGCCTCCAGGCCACTAACTATGGCTACACCTTC. The genes are TRBV7-2 and TRBJ1-2, with unresolved D. Germline V CDR1 and CDR2: SGHTA, FQGNSA. Trimming pared 5 bases from V and 0 bases from J, leaving 10 bases between. This CDR3 contains 14 residues.

The CDR3 DNA sequence: TGCGCCAGCAGCTTGGCCCCTAGCGGGACCAGCTCCTACGAGCAGTACTTC. It codes for CASSLAPSGTSSYEQYF. V gene TRBV5-1 combines with J gene TRBJ2-7, with 9 bases aligning to TRBD2. The germline V gene encodes CDR1 SGHRS and CDR2 YFSETQ. CDR3 length: 17 residues. V was pared by 0 bases and J by 0 bases, with 7 bases of the junction left unmatched.

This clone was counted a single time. The CDR3 DNA sequence: TGTGCCAGCAGTTACCTAGGGACAGGGGTTTCTGAAGCTTTCTTT. This encodes CASSYLGTGVSEAFF. This chain links TRBV6-6 with TRBJ1-1; the match to TRBD1 covers 10 bases. The germline V gene encodes CDR1 MNHNY and CDR2 SVGAGI (reference sequence). The CDR3 runs to 15 residues. The ends lost 2 bases at V and 6 bases at J; junction bases unmatched: 6.

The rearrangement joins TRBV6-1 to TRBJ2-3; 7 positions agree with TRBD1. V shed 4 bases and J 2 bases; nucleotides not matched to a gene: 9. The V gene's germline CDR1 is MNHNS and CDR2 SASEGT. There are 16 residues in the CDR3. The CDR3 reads CASSVNRQGPTDTQYF. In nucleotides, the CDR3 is TGTGCCAGCAGTGTTAACCGACAGGGACCCACAGATACGCAGTATTTT.

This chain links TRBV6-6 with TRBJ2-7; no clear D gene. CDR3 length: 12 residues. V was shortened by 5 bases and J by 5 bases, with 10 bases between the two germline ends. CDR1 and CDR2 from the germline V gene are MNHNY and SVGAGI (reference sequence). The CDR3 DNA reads TGTGCCAGCAGTGCCCCCCCGGACGAGCAGTACTTC. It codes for CASSAPPDEQYF.

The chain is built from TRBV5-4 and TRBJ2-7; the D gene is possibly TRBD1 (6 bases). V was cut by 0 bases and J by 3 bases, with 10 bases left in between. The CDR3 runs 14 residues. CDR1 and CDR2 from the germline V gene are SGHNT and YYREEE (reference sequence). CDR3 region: CASSLGQEFYEQYF. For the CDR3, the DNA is TGTGCCAGCAGCTTGGGACAGGAGTTCTACGAGCAGTACTTC.

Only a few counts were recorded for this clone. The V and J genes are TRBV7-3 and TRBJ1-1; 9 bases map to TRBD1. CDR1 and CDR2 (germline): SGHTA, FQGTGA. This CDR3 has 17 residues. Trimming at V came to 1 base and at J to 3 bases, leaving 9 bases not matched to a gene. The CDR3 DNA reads TGTGCCAGCAGCTTAAGATCGCCGGGACAGGGTGACACTGAAGCTTTCTTT. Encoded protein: CASSLRSPGQGDTEAFF.

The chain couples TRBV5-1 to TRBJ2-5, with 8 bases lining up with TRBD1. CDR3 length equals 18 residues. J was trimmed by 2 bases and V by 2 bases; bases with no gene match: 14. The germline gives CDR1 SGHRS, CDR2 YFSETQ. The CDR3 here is CASSFPPISGGTQETQYF. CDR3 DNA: TGCGCCAGCAGCTTCCCCCCTATTTCAGGGGGCACACAAGAGACCCAGTACTTC.

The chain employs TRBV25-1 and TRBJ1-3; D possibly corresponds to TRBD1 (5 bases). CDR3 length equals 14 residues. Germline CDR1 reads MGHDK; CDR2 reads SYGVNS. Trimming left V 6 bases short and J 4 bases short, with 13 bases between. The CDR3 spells CASSHTGTGNTIYF. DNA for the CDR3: TGTGCCAGCAGCCACACAGGTACCGGAAACACCATATATTTT.

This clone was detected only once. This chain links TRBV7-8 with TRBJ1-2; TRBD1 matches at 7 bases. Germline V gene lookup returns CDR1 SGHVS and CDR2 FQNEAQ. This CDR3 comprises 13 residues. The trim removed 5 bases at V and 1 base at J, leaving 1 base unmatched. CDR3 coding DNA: TGTGCCAGCAGCAGGGACAGTAACTATGGCTACACCTTC. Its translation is CASSRDSNYGYTF.

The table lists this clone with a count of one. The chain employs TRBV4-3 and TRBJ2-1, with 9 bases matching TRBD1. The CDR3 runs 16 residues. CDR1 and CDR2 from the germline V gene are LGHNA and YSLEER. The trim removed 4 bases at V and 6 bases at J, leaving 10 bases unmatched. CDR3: CASSLLGTGLGNEQFF. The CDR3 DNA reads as TGCGCCAGCAGCCTCCTCGGGACAGGGTTAGGCAATGAGCAGTTCTTC.

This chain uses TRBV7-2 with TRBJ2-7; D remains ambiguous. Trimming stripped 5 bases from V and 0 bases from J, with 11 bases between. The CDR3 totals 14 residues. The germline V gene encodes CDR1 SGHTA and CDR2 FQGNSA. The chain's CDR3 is CASSTPSGSYEQYF. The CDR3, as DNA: TGTGCCAGCAGCACCCCCTCAGGCTCCTACGAGCAGTACTTC.

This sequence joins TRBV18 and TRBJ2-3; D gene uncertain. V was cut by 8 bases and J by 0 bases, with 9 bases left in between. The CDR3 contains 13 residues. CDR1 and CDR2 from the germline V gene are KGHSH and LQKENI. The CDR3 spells CASTIQSTDTQYF. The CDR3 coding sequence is TGTGCCAGCACAATTCAAAGCACAGATACGCAGTATTTT.

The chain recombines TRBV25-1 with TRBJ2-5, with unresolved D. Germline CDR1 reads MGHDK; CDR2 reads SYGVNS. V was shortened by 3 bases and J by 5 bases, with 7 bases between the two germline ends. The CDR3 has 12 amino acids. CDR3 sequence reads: CASSEGLETQYF. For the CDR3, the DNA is TGTGCCAGCAGTGAGGGCCTCGAGACCCAGTACTTC.

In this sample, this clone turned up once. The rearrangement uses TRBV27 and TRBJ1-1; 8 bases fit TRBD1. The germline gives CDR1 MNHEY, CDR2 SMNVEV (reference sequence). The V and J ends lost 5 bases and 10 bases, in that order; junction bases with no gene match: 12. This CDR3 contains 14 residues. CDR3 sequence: CASSDRGNFSGAFF. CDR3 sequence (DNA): TGTGCCAGCAGTGACAGGGGTAATTTCTCGGGAGCTTTCTTT.

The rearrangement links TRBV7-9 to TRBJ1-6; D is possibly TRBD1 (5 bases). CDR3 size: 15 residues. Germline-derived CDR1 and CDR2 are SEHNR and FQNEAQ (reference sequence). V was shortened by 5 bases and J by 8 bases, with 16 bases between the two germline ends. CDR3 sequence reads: CASSGGNGWDSPLHF. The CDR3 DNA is TGTGCCAGCAGCGGGGGGAACGGATGGGATTCACCCCTCCACTTT.

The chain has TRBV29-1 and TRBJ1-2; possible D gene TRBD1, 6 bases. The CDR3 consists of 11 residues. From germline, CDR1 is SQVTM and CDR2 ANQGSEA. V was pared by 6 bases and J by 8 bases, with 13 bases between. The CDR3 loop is CSVRGGHGYTF. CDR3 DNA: TGCAGCGTGCGGGGGGGCCACGGCTACACCTTC.

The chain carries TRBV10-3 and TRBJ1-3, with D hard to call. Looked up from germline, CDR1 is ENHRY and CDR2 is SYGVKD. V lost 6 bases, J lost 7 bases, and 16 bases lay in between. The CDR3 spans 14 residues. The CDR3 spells CAISVGDPGNTIYF. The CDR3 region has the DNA TGTGCCATCAGCGTCGGGGATCCCGGGAACACCATATATTTT.